These T cell receptor beta chains were read from a single sample in a study of blood T cells in healthy people across ages. TCRdb analysed the 5' RACE reads with MiXCR anew, one entry per CDR3 protein. The table shows hundreds of thousands of distinct CDR3 sequences, with roughly 44% occurring only once. Sequenced sample: blood. The receptors derive from a man aged 55 to 70 in good health. The conserved cysteine and the conserved F or W are not part of the CDR3 here. Only part of the rows carry a size: once, few, many, or a class if the clone is expanded.

CDR3 protein | V gene | clone size
ASSGSTGFNEQY | TRBV9 | NA
AWIRGLRNTEAF | TRBV30 | NA
ATSTYYNEQF | TRBV15 | few
ASSQSQGSYEQY | TRBV16 | NA
ASSLFLSDTQY | TRBV7-6 | NA
ASGQDLAGGSYNEQF | TRBV4-1 | NA
ASSRDQKETQY | TRBV12-3/TRBV12-4 | many
ASSTLPRETQY | TRBV9 | few
ATSRDGGPNEKLF | TRBV15 | NA
ASSLVGQGSGDGGEQY | TRBV27 | NA
ASRSSNQPQH | TRBV6-2/TRBV6-3 | few
ASSLELSSFPGELF | TRBV7-2 | NA
SAKQGSNQETQY | TRBV20-1 | once
ASSPAGTGVAGELF | TRBV5-1 | NA
ASSEPKSSYQDRGTDTQY | TRBV10-2 | once
ASRPGQLNSPPH | TRBV7-2 | NA
ASSPIGTYGYT | TRBV7-9 | NA
AISESIGNSKETQY | TRBV10-3 | few
ASSLDSGGFNEQF | TRBV5-1 | few
ASSSMLGQFSYEQY | TRBV28 | NA
ASSQVFRAASYEQY | TRBV3-1 | NA
ASSGTAGNEQF | TRBV6-2/TRBV6-3 | NA
ASSSDYSGEQF | TRBV7-2 | few
ASSGPDRNQPQH | TRBV7-9 | NA
SVQGPVYEQY | TRBV29-1 | many
SAIIAETYTDTQY | TRBV20-1 | NA